This T cell receptor beta chain was sequenced in a study of shared clonotypes between healthy human individuals. In this sample, this clone turned up once. CDR1 is SGDLS, CDR2 YYNGEE, per germline. Trimming cost V 0 bases and J 8 bases, with 11 bases left between them. This CDR3 spans 13 amino acids. Profiling relied on immunoSEQ multiplex PCR, and the TCRdb table lists in-frame clones only, not all of them. The sample has hundreds of thousands of clones, roughly 79% seen once. The chain combines TRBV9 with TRBJ1-2; D might be TRBD1 (5 bases). This sequence was found in a woman in her thirties or forties in good health. Some clones in this sample may be carry-over from other donors' samples. The sample was PBMCs. CDR3 residues: CASSVGAGGGYTF. CDR3 bases: TGTGCCAGCAGCGTAGGTGCGGGGGGAGGCTACACCTTC.